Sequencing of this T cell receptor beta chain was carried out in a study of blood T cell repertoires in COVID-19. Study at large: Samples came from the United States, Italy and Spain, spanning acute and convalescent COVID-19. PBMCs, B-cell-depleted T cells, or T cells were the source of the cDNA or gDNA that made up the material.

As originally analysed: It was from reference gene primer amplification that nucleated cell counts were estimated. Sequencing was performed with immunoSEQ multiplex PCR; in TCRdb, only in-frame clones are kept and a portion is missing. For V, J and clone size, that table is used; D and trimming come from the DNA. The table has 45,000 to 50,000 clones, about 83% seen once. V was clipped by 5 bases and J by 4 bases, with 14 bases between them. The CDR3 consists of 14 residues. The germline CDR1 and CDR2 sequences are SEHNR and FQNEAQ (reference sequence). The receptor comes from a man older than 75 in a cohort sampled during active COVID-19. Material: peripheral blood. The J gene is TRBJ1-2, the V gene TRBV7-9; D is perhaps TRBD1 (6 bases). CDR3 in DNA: TGTGCCAGCAGCCCTAGGGGGGGAATCTATGGCTACACCTTC. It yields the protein CASSPRGGIYGYTF.